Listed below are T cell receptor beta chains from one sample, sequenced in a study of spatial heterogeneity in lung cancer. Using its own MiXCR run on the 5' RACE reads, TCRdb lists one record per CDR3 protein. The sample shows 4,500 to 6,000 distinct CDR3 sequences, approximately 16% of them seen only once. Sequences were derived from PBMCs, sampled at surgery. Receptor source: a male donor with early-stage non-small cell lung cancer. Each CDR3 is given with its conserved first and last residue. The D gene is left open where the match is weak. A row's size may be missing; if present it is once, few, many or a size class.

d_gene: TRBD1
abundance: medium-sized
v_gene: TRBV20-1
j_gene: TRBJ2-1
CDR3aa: CSASVSGQGDEQFF
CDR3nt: TGCAGTGCTAGCGTTTCGGGACAGGGCGATGAGCAGTTCTTC

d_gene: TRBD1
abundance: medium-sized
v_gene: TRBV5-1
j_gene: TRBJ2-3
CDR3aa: CASSLGQGATDTQYF
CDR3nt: TGCGCCAGCAGCTTGGGACAGGGGGCCACAGATACGCAGTATTTT

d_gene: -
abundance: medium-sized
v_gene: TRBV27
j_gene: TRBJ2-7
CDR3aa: CASSLRGNEQYF
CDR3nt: TGTGCCAGCAGTTTACGGGGGAACGAGCAGTACTTC

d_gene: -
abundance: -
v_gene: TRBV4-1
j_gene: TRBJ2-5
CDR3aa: CASSQDVGGNPGSRTQYF
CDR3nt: TGCGCCAGCAGCCAAGATGTCGGGGGCAATCCCGGGAGTCGTACCCAGTACTTC

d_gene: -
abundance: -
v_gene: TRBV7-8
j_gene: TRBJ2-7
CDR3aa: CASSLGVYEQYF
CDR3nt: TGTGCCAGCAGCTTAGGGGTGTACGAGCAGTACTTC

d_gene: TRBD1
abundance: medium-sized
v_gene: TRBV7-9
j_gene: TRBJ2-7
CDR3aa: CASRQGSSYEQYF
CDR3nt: TGTGCCAGCAGACAGGGGTCCTCCTACGAGCAGTACTTC

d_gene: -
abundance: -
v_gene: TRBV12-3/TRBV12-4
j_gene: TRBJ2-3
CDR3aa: CASTVDRISTDTQYF
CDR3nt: TGTGCCAGCACCGTAGACAGGATCTCCACAGATACGCAGTATTTT

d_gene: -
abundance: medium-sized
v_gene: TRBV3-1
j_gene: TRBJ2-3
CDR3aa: CASSPTSTDTQYF
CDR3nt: TGTGCCAGCAGCCCAACAAGCACAGATACGCAGTATTTT

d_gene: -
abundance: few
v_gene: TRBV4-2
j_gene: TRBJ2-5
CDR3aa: CASSWRETQYF
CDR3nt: TGTGCCAGCAGCTGGCGCGAGACCCAGTACTTC

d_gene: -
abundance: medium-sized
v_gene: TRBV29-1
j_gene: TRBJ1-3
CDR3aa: CSVLVGNTIYF
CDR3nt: TGCAGCGTTCTGGTGGGAAACACCATATATTTT

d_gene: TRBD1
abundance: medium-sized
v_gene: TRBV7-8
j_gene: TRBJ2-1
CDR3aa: CASSLQGYNEQFF
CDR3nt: TGTGCCAGCAGCCTACAGGGGTACAATGAGCAGTTCTTC

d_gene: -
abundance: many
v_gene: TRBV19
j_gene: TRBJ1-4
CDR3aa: CASSKNREHPNEKLFF
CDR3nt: TGTGCCAGTTCCAAGAACAGGGAACATCCTAATGAAAAACTGTTTTTT

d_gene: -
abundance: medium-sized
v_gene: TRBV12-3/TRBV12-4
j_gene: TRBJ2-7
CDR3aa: CASSFSSWLEQYF
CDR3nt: TGTGCCAGCAGTTTCAGTAGTTGGCTGGAGCAGTACTTC

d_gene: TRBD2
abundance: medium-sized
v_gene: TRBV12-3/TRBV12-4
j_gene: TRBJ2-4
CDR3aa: CASRATSGGVPGNIQYF
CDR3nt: TGTGCCAGCAGGGCAACTAGCGGGGGGGTGCCGGGGAACATTCAGTACTTC

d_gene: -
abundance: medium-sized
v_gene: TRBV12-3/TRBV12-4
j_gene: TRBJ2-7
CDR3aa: CASRGDGRQIHEQYF
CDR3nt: TGTGCCAGCAGGGGGGACGGACGTCAGATCCACGAGCAGTACTTC

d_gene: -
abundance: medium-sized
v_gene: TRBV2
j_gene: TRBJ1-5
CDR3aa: CASNLDRNNQPQHF
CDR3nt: TGTGCCAGCAACCTTGACAGAAACAATCAGCCCCAGCATTTT

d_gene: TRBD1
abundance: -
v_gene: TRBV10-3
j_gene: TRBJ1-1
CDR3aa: CAITPSLGQGIGDTEAFF
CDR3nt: TGTGCCATCACCCCGAGTCTGGGACAGGGTATCGGCGACACTGAAGCTTTCTTT

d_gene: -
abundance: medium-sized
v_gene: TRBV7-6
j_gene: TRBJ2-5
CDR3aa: CASSFSGYGETQYF
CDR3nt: TGTGCCAGCAGCTTCTCTGGGTACGGAGAGACCCAGTACTTC

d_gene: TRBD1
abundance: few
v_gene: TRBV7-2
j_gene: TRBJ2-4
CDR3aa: CASSLAQGLIQYF
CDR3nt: TGTGCCAGCAGCTTAGCACAGGGGTTGATTCAGTACTTC

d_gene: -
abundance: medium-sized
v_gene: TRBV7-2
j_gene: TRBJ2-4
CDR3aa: CASTTRLGNIQYF
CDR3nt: TGTGCCAGCACAACCCGGTTGGGGAACATTCAGTACTTC

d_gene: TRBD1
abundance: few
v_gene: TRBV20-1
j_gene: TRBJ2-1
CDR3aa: CSARGRQGPSYNEQFF
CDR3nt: TGCAGTGCTAGGGGACGACAGGGGCCCTCCTACAATGAGCAGTTCTTC

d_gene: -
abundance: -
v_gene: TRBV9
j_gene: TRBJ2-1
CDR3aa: CASSTEQGNEQFF
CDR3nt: TGTGCCAGCAGCACCGAACAGGGAAATGAGCAGTTCTTC

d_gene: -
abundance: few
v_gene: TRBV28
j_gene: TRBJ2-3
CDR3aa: CASSLAGADTQYF
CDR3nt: TGTGCCAGCAGTTTGGCTGGGGCGGATACGCAGTATTTT

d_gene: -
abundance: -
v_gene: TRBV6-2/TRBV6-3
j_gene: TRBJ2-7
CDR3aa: CASSFRPYEQYF
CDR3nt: TGTGCCAGCAGTTTCAGACCCTACGAGCAGTACTTC

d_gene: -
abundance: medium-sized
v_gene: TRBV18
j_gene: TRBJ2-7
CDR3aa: CASSPPSGALYEQYF
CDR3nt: TGTGCCAGCTCACCACCCTCCGGCGCTTTGTACGAGCAGTACTTC

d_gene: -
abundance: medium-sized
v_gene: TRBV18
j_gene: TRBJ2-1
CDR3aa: CASSPPSVNEQFF
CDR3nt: TGTGCCAGCTCACCACCTAGCGTGAATGAGCAGTTCTTC

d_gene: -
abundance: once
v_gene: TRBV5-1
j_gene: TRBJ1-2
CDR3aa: CASSLDLGGYGYTF
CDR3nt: TGCGCCAGCAGCTTGGATCTAGGTGGCTATGGCTACACCTTC

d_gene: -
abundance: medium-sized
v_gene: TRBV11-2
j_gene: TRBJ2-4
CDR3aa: CASSDGEAKNIQYF
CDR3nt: TGTGCCAGCAGCGATGGGGAAGCCAAAAACATTCAGTACTTC

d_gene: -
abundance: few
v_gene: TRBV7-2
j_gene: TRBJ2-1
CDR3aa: CASSPMGPYNEQFF
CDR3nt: TGTGCCAGCAGCCCGATGGGGCCCTACAATGAGCAGTTCTTC

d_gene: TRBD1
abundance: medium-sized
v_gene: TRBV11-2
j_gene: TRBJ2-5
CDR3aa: CASTPLGTGGDGETQYF
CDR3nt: TGTGCCAGCACCCCTCTCGGGACAGGGGGCGATGGGGAGACCCAGTACTTC

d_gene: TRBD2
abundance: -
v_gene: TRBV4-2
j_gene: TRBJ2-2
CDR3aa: CASSSHGGESPTGELFF
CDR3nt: TGTGCCAGCAGCTCCCACGGGGGGGAGAGCCCCACCGGGGAGCTGTTTTTT

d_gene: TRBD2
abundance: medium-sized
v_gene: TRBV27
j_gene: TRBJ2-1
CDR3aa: CASREGGGTYNEQFF
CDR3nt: TGTGCCAGCAGAGAGGGCGGGGGGACATACAATGAGCAGTTCTTC

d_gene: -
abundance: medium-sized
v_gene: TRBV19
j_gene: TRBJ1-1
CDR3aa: CASSIARGTEAFF
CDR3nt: TGTGCCAGTAGTATAGCTCGGGGGACTGAAGCTTTCTTT

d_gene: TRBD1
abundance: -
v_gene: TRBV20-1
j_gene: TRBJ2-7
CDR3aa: CSARTSGTGSSYEQYF
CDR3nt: TGCAGTGCTAGAACCTCCGGGACAGGGAGCTCCTACGAGCAGTACTTC

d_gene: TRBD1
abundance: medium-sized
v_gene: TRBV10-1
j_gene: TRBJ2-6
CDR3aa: CASSDSGTGIWGANVLTF
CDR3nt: TGCGCCAGCAGTGATTCCGGGACAGGGATCTGGGGGGCCAACGTCCTGACTTTC

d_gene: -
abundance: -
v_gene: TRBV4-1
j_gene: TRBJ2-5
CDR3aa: CASSQDQGRETQYF
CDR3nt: TGCGCCAGCAGCCAAGACCAGGGCAGGGAGACCCAGTACTTC

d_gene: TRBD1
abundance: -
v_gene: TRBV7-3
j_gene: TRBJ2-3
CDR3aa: CASSHTGGLTDTQYF
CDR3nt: TGTGCCAGCAGCCATACAGGGGGCTTGACAGATACGCAGTATTTT

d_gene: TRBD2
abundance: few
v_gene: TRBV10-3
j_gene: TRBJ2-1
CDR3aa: CAIRKTSGFNEQFF
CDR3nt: TGTGCCATCAGGAAGACTAGCGGATTCAATGAGCAGTTCTTC

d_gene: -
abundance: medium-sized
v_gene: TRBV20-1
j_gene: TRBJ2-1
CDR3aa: CSALEGPYNEQFF
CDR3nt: TGCAGTGCTTTGGAAGGGCCATACAATGAGCAGTTCTTC